The 27 T cell receptor beta chains in this list originate from one sample, sequenced in a study of cytomegalovirus exposure and HLA in healthy donors. The PCR was carried out with 60 Vbeta primers and 13 Jbeta primers. Produced via immunoSEQ multiplex PCR; TCRdb's table is partial and in-frame only. The profile covers 200,000 or so clones, with roughly 80% appearing a single time and approximately 2.9% taken by the ten largest. Sequencing was carried out using PBMCs. Every receptor here comes from a young man in good health and CMV-seronegative.

The chain combines TRBV6-1 with TRBJ1-2, with 8 nucleotides matching TRBD1. This CDR3 has 15 amino acids. Trimming removed 5 bases from V and 2 bases from J; junction bases left unmatched: 7. CDR1 MNHNS and CDR2 SASEGT come from the germline V gene. In DNA, the CDR3 is TGTGCCAGCAGTAAAATCGGGACAGGAAACTATGGCTACACCTTC. Translating it yields CASSKIGTGNYGYTF.

The J gene is TRBJ2-3, the V gene TRBV18; 7 nucleotides line up with TRBD2. J was trimmed by 1 base and V by 2 bases; bases with no gene match: 9. This CDR3 region has 17 residues. Germline loops: CDR1 KGHSH, CDR2 LQKENI. The CDR3 nucleotides read TGTGCCAGCTCACCAGGCCTAGCGGTGGGTGGCACAGATACGCAGTATTTT. It specifies CASSPGLAVGGTDTQYF.

V and J are TRBV5-4 and TRBJ2-2; 8 positions match TRBD1. J was trimmed by 3 bases and V by 3 bases; bases with no gene match: 1. CDR3 length equals 14 residues. Germline assignment: CDR1 SGHNT and CDR2 YYREEE (reference sequence). The CDR3 DNA follows: TGTGCCAGCAGCTCGGGACAGGACACCGGGGAGCTGTTTTTT. Its translation: CASSSGQDTGELFF.

Concerning this clone: At one boundary the junction diverges from the germline segment, which might be a read error. This sequence joins TRBV4-2 and TRBJ1-5; possibly TRBD1 for D (5 bases). Germline V lookup: CDR1 LGHNA, CDR2 YNFKEQ. This CDR3 region has 16 residues. CDR3 DNA: TGTGTCAGCAGCCAAGAGCCCGACAGAAACAATCAGCCCCAGCATTTT. It codes for CVSSQEPDRNNQPQHF.

V gene TRBV28 combines with J gene TRBJ1-5; D gene unclear. V lost 8 bases, J lost 5 bases, and 10 bases lay in between. This CDR3 contains 12 residues. Germline CDR1 is MDHEN and CDR2 is SYDVKM. CDR3 region: CASGVSDQPQHF. The CDR3 nucleotides are TGTGCCAGCGGTGTCAGCGATCAGCCCCAGCATTTT. The full variable domain, with the rest looked up from reference TRBV28 and TRBJ1-5, is DVKVTQSSRYLVKRTGEKVFLECVQDMDHENMFWYRQDPGLGLRLIYFSYDVKMKEKGDIPEGYSVSREKKERFSLILESASTNQTSMYLCASGVSDQPQHFGDGTRLSIL.

V is TRBV6-1 and J is TRBJ1-2, with TRBD1 matching 7 bases. CDR1 MNHNS and CDR2 SASEGT come from the germline V gene. The CDR3 covers 15 residues. The V and J ends lost 2 bases and 3 bases, in that order; junction bases with no gene match: 6. Here the CDR3 DNA reads TGTGCCAGCAGTGAATCCCCGACAGGGTACTATGGCTACACCTTC. It yields the protein CASSESPTGYYGYTF.

The chain joins TRBV7-8 to TRBJ2-3, with D possibly TRBD2 on 5 matching bases. The CDR3 has 14 amino acids. V lost 5 bases and J lost 6, with 15 bases in between. The germline V gene encodes CDR1 SGHVS and CDR2 FQNEAQ. CDR3 region: CASSLGAIGDTQYF. The CDR3 DNA sequence: TGTGCCAGCAGCCTGGGAGCGATTGGGGATACGCAGTATTTT.

This rearrangement joins TRBV6-1 to TRBJ2-4; tentative D call: TRBD1 (5 bases). V dropped 5 bases and J dropped 5 bases, with 13 bases sitting between them. Germline V gives CDR1 MNHNS, CDR2 SASEGT. The length of the CDR3 is 14 residues. In nucleotides, the CDR3 is TGTGCCAGCAGTAGGGGCGGAGCTCAAAACATTCAGTACTTC. Its protein product is CASSRGGAQNIQYF.

The table lists this clone with a count of one. V gene TRBV5-1 combines with J gene TRBJ1-2, with D hard to call. Trimming removed 6 bases from V and 7 bases from J, with 10 bases in between. The CDR3 runs to 11 residues. Germline V gene sequence: CDR1 SGHRS, CDR2 YFSETQ. For the CDR3, the DNA is TGCGCCAGCACCACTGGGCCTGGCTACACCTTC. It is translated as CASTTGPGYTF.

A word on this clone: In the same sample, other DNA sequences code for this CDR3. CDR3 nucleotides: TGTGCCAGCAGTTTAACCGGCTACGAGCAGTACTTC. Translation gives CASSLTGYEQYF. This rearrangement joins TRBV27 to TRBJ2-7, with D hard to call. The length of the CDR3 is 12 residues. The germline V gene encodes CDR1 MNHEY and CDR2 SMNVEV (reference sequence). Trimming left V 2 bases short and J 3 bases short, with 5 bases between.

V gene TRBV27 combines with J gene TRBJ2-1, with 8 bases matching TRBD2. Trimming at V came to 2 bases and at J to 7 bases, leaving 10 bases not matched to a gene. The CDR3 is made up of 16 amino acids. Germline V gene sequence: CDR1 MNHEY, CDR2 SMNVEV (reference sequence). CDR3 sequence: CASSLVHGGAGNEQFF. In DNA form, the CDR3 reads TGTGCCAGCAGTTTAGTTCACGGGGGGGCCGGAAATGAGCAGTTCTTC.

The CDR3 nucleotides are TGTGCCAGTAGCCCCGGGGGGAGTAGCAGCACAGATACGCAGTATTTT. Its protein is CASSPGGSSSTDTQYF. This chain links TRBV19 with TRBJ2-3; 7 bases align to TRBD2. Germline V gene lookup returns CDR1 LNHDA and CDR2 SQIVND (reference sequence). CDR3 length: 16 amino acids. Germline trimming cut 6 bases from V and 0 bases from J; bases unmatched to any gene: 9.

The genes are TRBV7-2 and TRBJ1-1; D not resolved. Trimming pared 5 bases from V and 8 bases from J, leaving 15 bases between. The CDR3 has 13 amino acids. The V gene's germline CDR1 is SGHTA and CDR2 FQGNSA. CDR3 protein: CASSLTHGSEAFF. As DNA, the CDR3 is TGTGCCAGCAGCCTGACTCACGGATCCGAAGCTTTCTTT. The complete variable domain, with remaining parts taken from reference TRBV7-2 and TRBJ1-1, reads GAGVSQSPSNKVTEKGKDVELRCDPISGHTALYWYRQSLGQGLEFLIYFQGNSAPDKSGLPSDRFSAERTGGSVSTLTIQRTQQEDSAVYLCASSLTHGSEAFFGQGTRLTVV.

The genes are TRBV5-1 and TRBJ2-5; D may be TRBD1 (6 bases). The CDR3 is made up of 17 amino acids. Germline V gene lookup returns CDR1 SGHRS and CDR2 YFSETQ. V lost 4 bases and J 4 bases, leaving 23 bases between the germline ends. The CDR3 sequence is CASSLGQQPTRGETQYF. The CDR3 region has the DNA TGCGCCAGCAGCCTTGGACAGCAACCCACGAGGGGAGAGACCCAGTACTTC.

In DNA, the CDR3 is TGTGCCAGCTCAGACTTTACCACAGGACTAGCTCAAGAGACCCAGTACTTC. Protein sequence: CASSDFTTGLAQETQYF. The genes are TRBV18 and TRBJ2-5, with 8 bases matching TRBD2. J was trimmed by 2 bases and V by 5 bases; bases with no gene match: 13. CDR3 length equals 17 residues. CDR1 is KGHSH and CDR2 is LQKENI in the germline V gene.

This chain links TRBV7-9 with TRBJ2-7, with D possibly being TRBD1 (6 bases). The CDR3 is made up of 15 amino acids. V was cut by 7 bases and J by 3 bases, with 19 bases left in between. CDR1 SEHNR and CDR2 FQNEAQ come from the germline V gene (reference sequence). As DNA, the CDR3 is TGTGCCAGCAACCTCCCCGAGAGGGGGAACTACGAGCAGTACTTC. Translated: CASNLPERGNYEQYF.

The CDR3 DNA sequence: TGTGCCAGCAGTTTAGAAAATAGCGATGAGCAGTTCTTC. This encodes CASSLENSDEQFF. The V and J genes are TRBV27 and TRBJ2-1, with D tentatively TRBD2 (5 bases). The CDR3 extends over 13 amino acids. Germline loops: CDR1 MNHEY, CDR2 SMNVEV (reference sequence). Trimming shortened V by 2 bases and J by 8 bases, and 10 bases separated the two germline ends.

The genes are TRBV28 and TRBJ2-3; 15 bases fit TRBD2. Germline assignment: CDR1 MDHEN and CDR2 SYDVKM. The CDR3 covers 17 residues. Trimming at V came to 6 bases and at J to 1 base, leaving 5 bases not matched to a gene. This CDR3 is CASSGLAGGRGTDTQYF. The CDR3 region has the DNA TGTGCCAGCAGCGGACTAGCGGGGGGGCGTGGCACAGATACGCAGTATTTT.

This chain uses TRBV28 with TRBJ1-5; 8 bases line up with TRBD1. Germline V CDR1 and CDR2: MDHEN, SYDVKM. This CDR3 contains 14 residues. The V and J ends lost 6 bases and 5 bases, in that order; junction bases with no gene match: 6. CDR3 in DNA: TGTGCCAGCAGCCCGGACAGGGTGGATCAGCCCCAGCATTTT. As protein: CASSPDRVDQPQHF. Full variable domain (outside the CDR3, taken from reference TRBV28 and TRBJ1-5): DVKVTQSSRYLVKRTGEKVFLECVQDMDHENMFWYRQDPGLGLRLIYFSYDVKMKEKGDIPEGYSVSREKKERFSLILESASTNQTSMYLCASSPDRVDQPQHFGDGTRLSIL.

This chain connects TRBV28 to TRBJ2-5; TRBD1 is a possible D gene (6 bases). Germline assignment: CDR1 MDHEN and CDR2 SYDVKM. Deletions cut 3 bases from V and 1 base from J, with 15 bases between. The CDR3 is made up of 16 amino acids. CDR3 loop: CASSFSDRPTQETQYF. CDR3 DNA sequence: TGTGCCAGCAGTTTTTCCGACAGGCCAACCCAAGAGACCCAGTACTTC.

The V and J genes are TRBV2 and TRBJ1-5; D might be TRBD1 (6 bases). The CDR3 is 16 residues long. The germline V gene has CDR1 SNHLY and CDR2 FYNNEI. The V and J ends lost 0 bases and 4 bases respectively, with 13 bases between them. The CDR3 DNA is TGTGCCAGCAGTGAAGCGAGAGGACAGATGAATCAGCCCCAGCATTTT. As protein: CASSEARGQMNQPQHF.

The gene calls are TRBV6-5 and TRBJ2-5; D gene unclear. The CDR3 is 16 amino acids. V dropped 0 bases and J dropped 7 bases, with 18 bases sitting between them. The germline gives CDR1 MNHEY, CDR2 SVGAGI. This CDR3 reads CASSYSRKDPGGTQYF. CDR3 sequence (DNA): TGTGCCAGCAGTTACTCGAGAAAGGATCCCGGCGGGACCCAGTACTTC.

There are a few counts of this clone. The chain carries TRBV15 and TRBJ2-7, with D possibly matching TRBD2 (7 bases). The CDR3 covers 15 residues. Germline V gives CDR1 LNHNV, CDR2 YYDKDF (reference sequence). Trimming left V 0 bases short and J 6 bases short, with 15 bases between. This CDR3 is CATSRDWRGGSEQYF. CDR3 DNA sequence: TGTGCCACCAGCAGAGATTGGAGGGGGGGCTCCGAGCAGTACTTC.

The sample holds one count of this clone. The chain recombines TRBV11-2 with TRBJ2-3; possibly TRBD2 for D (6 bases). The CDR3 extends over 15 amino acids. The germline gives CDR1 SGHAT, CDR2 FQNNGV. The V gene lost 5 bases and the J gene lost 1 base, with 13 bases spanning the gap. The CDR3 here is CASSPLSGRTDTQYF. In DNA, the CDR3 is TGTGCCAGCAGCCCCCTGAGCGGGCGCACAGATACGCAGTATTTT.

This chain links TRBV28 with TRBJ1-5; D is undetermined. V gave up 3 bases and J gave up 6 bases, with 12 bases separating them. Germline lookup yields CDR1 MDHEN and CDR2 SYDVKM. The CDR3 is 14 amino acids. The CDR3 reads CASSFGGLGQPQHF. CDR3 nucleotides: TGTGCCAGCAGTTTTGGAGGGCTTGGTCAGCCCCAGCATTTT.

The chain joins TRBV2 to TRBJ2-3; D possibly corresponds to TRBD1 (5 bases). Per the germline V gene, CDR1 is SNHLY and CDR2 is FYNNEI. Deletions cut 11 bases from V and 7 bases from J, with 10 bases between. The CDR3 is 10 amino acids. For the CDR3, the DNA is TGTGCCGTGGGGCGGAATACGCAGTATTTT. This sequence encodes CAVGRNTQYF.

The chain recombines TRBV5-4 with TRBJ2-2, with TRBD2 matching over 8 bases. The germline V gene encodes CDR1 SGHNT and CDR2 YYREEE (reference sequence). The junction had 6 bases not matched to a gene; V was cut back by 0 bases and J by 2 bases. This CDR3 has 17 amino acids. The CDR3 DNA reads as TGTGCCAGCAGCTTGGACCGGGGGGGCTTTAACACCGGGGAGCTGTTTTTT. Protein: CASSLDRGGFNTGELFF.